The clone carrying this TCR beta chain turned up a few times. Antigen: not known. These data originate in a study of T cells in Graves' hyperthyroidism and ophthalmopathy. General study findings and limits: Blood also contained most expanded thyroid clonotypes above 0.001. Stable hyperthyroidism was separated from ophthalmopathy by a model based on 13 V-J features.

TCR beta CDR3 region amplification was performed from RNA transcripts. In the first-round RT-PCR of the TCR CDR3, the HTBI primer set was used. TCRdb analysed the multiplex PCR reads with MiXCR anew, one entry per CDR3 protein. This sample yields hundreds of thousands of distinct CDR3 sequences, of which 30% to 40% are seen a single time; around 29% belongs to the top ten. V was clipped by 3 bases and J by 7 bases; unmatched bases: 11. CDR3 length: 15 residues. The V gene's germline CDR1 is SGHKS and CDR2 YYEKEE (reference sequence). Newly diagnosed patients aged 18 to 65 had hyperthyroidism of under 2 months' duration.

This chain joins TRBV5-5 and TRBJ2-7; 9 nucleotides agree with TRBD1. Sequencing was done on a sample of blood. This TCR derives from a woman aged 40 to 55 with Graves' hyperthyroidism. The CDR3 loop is CASSWRAGQGLEQYF. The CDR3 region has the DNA TGTGCCAGCAGCTGGCGAGCCGGACAGGGGCTGGAGCAGTACTTC.